This TCR beta chain was recorded in a study of T cell repertoires and Cas9 in healthy adults. Overall study context: Multi-effector potency, cytotoxicity and lineage were assessed in SpCas9-reactive CD4 and CD8 T cells.

Study-wide results and limits: In vitro, SpCas9-reactive Tregs were reported to curb effector T cell proliferation and function.

Clones were read by immunoSEQ multiplex PCR, and TCRdb kept only the in-frame ones, dropping some. The table includes approximately 15,000 clones, about nine tenths detected once. About this clone: Its antigen is not identified.

The sequence came from a human donor in good health. The sequenced sample was Tregs (CD4+, CD25+, CD127-, CD137-, CD154-) from PBMCs; culture status not recorded.

The CDR3 is CSVPWGYEQYF. The CDR3, as DNA: TGCAGTGTACCATGGGGTTACGAGCAGTACTTC. This sequence joins TRBV20-1 and TRBJ2-7; D gene unclear. Germline loops: CDR1 DFQATT, CDR2 SNEGSKA (reference sequence). V was pared by 7 bases and J by 4 bases, with 11 bases between. The CDR3 consists of 11 residues.